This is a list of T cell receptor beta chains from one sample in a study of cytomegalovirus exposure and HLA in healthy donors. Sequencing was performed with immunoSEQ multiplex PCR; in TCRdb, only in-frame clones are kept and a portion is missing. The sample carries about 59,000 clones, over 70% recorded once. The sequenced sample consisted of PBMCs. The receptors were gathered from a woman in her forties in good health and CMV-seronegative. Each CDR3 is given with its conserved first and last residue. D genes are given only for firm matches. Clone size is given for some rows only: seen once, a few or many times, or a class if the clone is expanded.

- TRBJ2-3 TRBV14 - TGTGCCAGCAGCCAAGGGCGGCTAGGCGGAGATACGCAGTATTTT CASSQGRLGGDTQYF
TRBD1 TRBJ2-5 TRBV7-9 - TGTGCCAGCAGCTACGGGACAGATCAAGAGACCCAGTACTTC CASSYGTDQETQYF
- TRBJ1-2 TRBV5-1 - TGCGCCAGCAGCACGTCGGGACTCCCCCTAAGAGACTATGGCTACACCTTC CASSTSGLPLRDYGYTF
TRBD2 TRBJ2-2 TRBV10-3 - TGTGCCATCAGATTCACTAGCGGGATTGGAACCGGGGAGCTGTTTTTT CAIRFTSGIGTGELFF
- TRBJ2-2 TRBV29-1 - TGCAGCGTTGAGGACGACAGCACCGGGGAGCTGTTTTTT CSVEDDSTGELFF
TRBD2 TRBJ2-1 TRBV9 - TGTGCCAGCAGCCGGGACTACCCAGAGCAGTTCTTC CASSRDYPEQFF
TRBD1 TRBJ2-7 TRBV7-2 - TGTGCCAGCAGCTTAGGGGGGACAGACTACGAGCAGTACTTC CASSLGGTDYEQYF
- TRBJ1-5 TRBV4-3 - TGCGCCAGCAGCCAAGACAGGGTCTTTAGCAATCAGCCCCAGCATTTT CASSQDRVFSNQPQHF
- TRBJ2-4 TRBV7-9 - TGTGCCAGCAGCTTAGAAGGGAGGGGGGCCAAAAACATTCAGTACTTC CASSLEGRGAKNIQYF
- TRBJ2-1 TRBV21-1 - TGTGCCAGCAGCTTGTGGGAGGGCGAGATAGGGTCCTACAATGAGCAGTTCTTC CASSLWEGEIGSYNEQFF
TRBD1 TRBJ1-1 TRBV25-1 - TGTGCCAGCAGTGTAAGGACAGGGTCGGGACTTAGGGAAGCTTTCTTT CASSVRTGSGLREAFF
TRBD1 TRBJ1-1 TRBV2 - TGTGCCAGCAGTGATATCGGGACAGGGAACACTGAAGCTTTCTTT CASSDIGTGNTEAFF
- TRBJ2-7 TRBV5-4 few TGTGCCAGCAGCTTGGGCGGGGTCAGCGAGCAGTACTTC CASSLGGVSEQYF
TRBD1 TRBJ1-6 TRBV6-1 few TGTGCCAGCAGTGAGGAAGCAGGGGGTAATTCACCCCTCCACTTT CASSEEAGGNSPLHF
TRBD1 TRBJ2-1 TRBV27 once TGTGCCAGCAGTCAAAAAGGGACAGCTAATGAGCAGTTCTTC CASSQKGTANEQFF
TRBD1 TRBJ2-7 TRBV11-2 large TGTGCCAGCAGCTCCTCCGGGACAGGGTTCGAGCAGTACTTC CASSSSGTGFEQYF
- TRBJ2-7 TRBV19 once TGTGCCAGTAGTATTGGACTATCCGCCTACGAGCAGTACTTC CASSIGLSAYEQYF
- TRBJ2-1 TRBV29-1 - TGCAGCTCCCTGGGGCTTCCCAGCTCCTACAATGAGCAGTTCTTC CSSLGLPSSYNEQFF
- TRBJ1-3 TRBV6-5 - TGTGCCAGCAGTCCCCGGGGTGATCCCGGAAACACCATATATTTT CASSPRGDPGNTIYF
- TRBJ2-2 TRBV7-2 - TGTGCCAGCAGCTTGGCAGGGCCTTACACCGGGGAGCTGTTTTTT CASSLAGPYTGELFF
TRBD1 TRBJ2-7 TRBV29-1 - TGCAGCGTTGTAGGATTCGGGACAGGGGGTTACGAGCAGTACTTC CSVVGFGTGGYEQYF
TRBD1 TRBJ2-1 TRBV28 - TGTGCCAGCAGGACTGGGACAGGGAACTACAATGAGCAGTTCTTC CASRTGTGNYNEQFF
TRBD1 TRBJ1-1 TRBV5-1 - TGCGCCAGCAACCGGGATACAACAGGGGGCACTGAAGCTTTCTTT CASNRDTTGGTEAFF
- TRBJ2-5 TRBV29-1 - TGCAGCAGTCGACAGCAAGAGACCCAGTACTTC CSSRQQETQYF
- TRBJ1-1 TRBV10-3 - TGTGCCATCAGTGAGTCGGTGGCAGGGGAGGCTTTCTTT CAISESVAGEAFF
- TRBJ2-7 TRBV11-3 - TGTGCCAGCAGCCCACCGGGACACCCCTACGAGCAGTACTTC CASSPPGHPYEQYF
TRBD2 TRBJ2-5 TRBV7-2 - TGTGCCAGCAGCTTAGCAGTTTTAACTAGCGGGAGATCTCAAGAGACCCAGTACTTC CASSLAVLTSGRSQETQYF
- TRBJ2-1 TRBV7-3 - TGTGCCAGCAGCGAGCGGAACCGAGAGGAGCAGTTCTTC CASSERNREEQFF
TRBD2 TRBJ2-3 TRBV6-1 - TGTGCCAGCCTACTAGCGGATACGCAGTATTTT CASLLADTQYF
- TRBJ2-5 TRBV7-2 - TGTGCCAGCAGGTCTAGAGGGTCGGGAGTGGGAGAGACCCAGTACTTC CASRSRGSGVGETQYF
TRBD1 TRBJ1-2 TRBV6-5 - TGTGCCAGCAGTTACCGGACAGGAGGGTATGGCTACACCTTC CASSYRTGGYGYTF
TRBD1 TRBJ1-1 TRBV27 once TGTGCCAGCAGTACACTAGGGACAGCGAACACTGAAGCTTTCTTT CASSTLGTANTEAFF
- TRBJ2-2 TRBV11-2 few TGTGCCAGCAGCGGCAGACAGGTCTGGTCCGGGGAGCTGTTTTTT CASSGRQVWSGELFF
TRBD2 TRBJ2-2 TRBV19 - TGTGCCAGTAGTCGGCTAGCGGGAGAAACGGCTTTGGACACCGGGGAGCTGTTTTTT CASSRLAGETALDTGELFF